The 10 T cell receptor beta chains presented below share a single source sample, sequenced in a study of OX40 agonist ivuxolimab in advanced cancers. The repertoire was sequenced with immunoSEQ multiplex PCR; TCRdb's copy has only in-frame clones and lacks some. This table holds about 48,000 clones, about 93% found once. The starting material was CD4+ or CD8+ T cells sorted from blood, obtained in a trial of the OX40 agonist ivuxolimab. The receptors derive from an adult with an advanced solid tumor such as melanoma, head and neck, liver or kidney cancer.

The chain is built from TRBV5-6 and TRBJ2-7; no clear D gene. V was pared by 0 bases and J by 4 bases, with 14 bases between. The CDR3 has 15 residues. Germline-derived CDR1 and CDR2 are SGHDT and YYEEEE. The CDR3 DNA sequence: TGTGCCAGCAGCTTGGACTCTGGGCCTCCTTACGAGCAGTACGTC. Amino acids: CASSLDSGPPYEQYV.

The chain recombines TRBV5-3 with TRBJ2-1, with D perhaps TRBD1 (6 bases). TRBV5-3 is placed among ORFs of uncertain function. The V and J ends lost 3 bases and 2 bases respectively, with 15 bases between them. CDR3 length: 16 amino acids. The CDR3 loop is CARSSGTYSPYNEQFF. Here the CDR3 DNA reads TGTGCCAGAAGCTCTGGGACATATTCCCCCTACAATGAGCAGTTCTTC.

This rearrangement joins TRBV6-5 to TRBJ1-1; the D is unclear. CDR1 and CDR2 (germline): MNHEY, SVGAGI. The CDR3 spans 16 residues. V was trimmed by 2 bases and J by 1 base, leaving 14 bases between them. CDR3 protein: CASSYTKTISNTEAFF. CDR3 nucleotide sequence: TGTGCCAGCAGTTACACTAAGACAATTTCGAACACTGAAGCTTTCTTT.

This clone was recorded only once. This chain joins TRBV7-9 and TRBJ1-4, with D unclear. The germline CDR1 and CDR2 sequences are SEHNR and FQNEAQ (reference sequence). CDR3 length: 13 amino acids. V was trimmed by 2 bases and J by 4 bases, leaving 5 bases between them. CDR3 residues: CASSLPHNEKLFF. The DNA of the CDR3 is TGTGCCAGCAGCTTACCCCATAATGAAAAACTGTTTTTT.

The genes are TRBV6-1 and TRBJ2-5, with D unclear. The ends were cut back, 3 bases at V and 2 bases at J, with 13 bases in the middle. This CDR3 has 15 amino acids. Germline loops: CDR1 MNHNS, CDR2 SASEGT. In DNA, the CDR3 is TGTGCCAGCAGTGAGAGGAACAAACCGCAAGAGACCCAGTACTTC. Translated: CASSERNKPQETQYF.

The genes are TRBV7-2 and TRBJ1-3; no definite D call. This CDR3 has 12 amino acids. Trimming removed 7 bases at V and 8 bases at J, with 12 bases between. The germline CDR1 and CDR2 sequences are SGHTA and FQGNSA. Here the CDR3 reads CASTEWRDTIYF. The CDR3 DNA is TGTGCCAGCACCGAATGGCGGGACACCATATATTTT. Filled out from reference TRBV7-2 and TRBJ1-3, the complete variable domain reads GAGVSQSPSNKVTEKGKDVELRCDPISGHTALYWYRQSLGQGLEFLIYFQGNSAPDKSGLPSDRFSAERTGGSVSTLTIQRTQQEDSAVYLCASTEWRDTIYFGEGSWLTVV.

This sequence joins TRBV7-9 and TRBJ1-1, with a possible D match to TRBD1 (6 bases). Trimming removed 2 bases at V and 4 bases at J, with 11 bases between. This CDR3 comprises 14 residues. Germline V gene sequence: CDR1 SEHNR, CDR2 FQNEAQ (reference sequence). CDR3: CASSLPTGITEAFF. CDR3 nucleotides: TGTGCCAGCAGCTTACCAACAGGGATCACTGAAGCTTTCTTT.

The chain joins TRBV5-4 to TRBJ2-7; the match to TRBD1 covers 9 bases. V shed 0 bases and J 6 bases; nucleotides not matched to a gene: 4. CDR1 is SGHNT, CDR2 YYREEE, per germline (reference sequence). The length of the CDR3 is 14 residues. CDR3 residues: CASSLEQGAPEQYF. CDR3 nucleotide sequence: TGTGCCAGCAGCTTGGAACAGGGGGCGCCCGAGCAGTACTTC.

The V and J genes are TRBV13 and TRBJ2-5; TRBD2 matches 9 bases. Germline V lookup: CDR1 PRHDT, CDR2 FYEKMQ (reference sequence). V shed 6 bases, J shed 2 bases, and the junction held 7 bases outside the gene matches. This CDR3 is built from 15 residues. The CDR3 DNA follows: TGTGCCAGCAGTCAAGAGCGGGGGGCACAAGAGACCCAGTACTTC. This sequence encodes CASSQERGAQETQYF.

The genes are TRBV16 and TRBJ1-5; D is unresolved. This CDR3 is 16 amino acids long. Germline V gene data show CDR1 as KGHSY and CDR2 as FQNENV. Trimming pared 1 base from V and 2 bases from J, leaving 12 bases between. The CDR3 DNA follows: TGTGCCAGCAGCCAATTGGATATCCTAGGCAATCAGCCCCAGCATTTT. It yields the protein CASSQLDILGNQPQHF.